These 20 T cell receptor beta chains share one sample of origin, sequenced in a study of shared clonotypes between healthy human individuals. Assay: immunoSEQ multiplex PCR; the TCRdb copy retains only in-frame clones and omits some. The profile shows about 2 million clones, less than 95% of them singletons. The naive CD8 subset, CD45RO-negative cells positively selected for CCR7, excluded terminally differentiated effector memory CD45RA+ cells. Sequences were obtained from naive CD8+ T cells sorted from blood. Receptors originate from a man aged 18-30 years in good health.

The chain employs TRBV2 and TRBJ2-2; TRBD2 aligns across 7 bases. V was pared by 3 bases and J by 3 bases, with 7 bases of the junction left unmatched. This CDR3 has 16 residues. Germline CDR1 is SNHLY and CDR2 is FYNNEI. CDR3: CASSEWLAVDTGELFF. CDR3 nucleotide sequence: TGTGCCAGCAGTGAGTGGCTAGCGGTTGACACCGGGGAGCTGTTTTTT.

This clone has a count of ten or more. V usage is TRBV27 and J usage is TRBJ1-1; D unresolved. The CDR3 runs 13 residues. Germline V gives CDR1 MNHEY, CDR2 SMNVEV (reference sequence). Trimming stripped 8 bases from V and 2 bases from J, with 12 bases between. The CDR3 DNA reads TGTGCCAGCGGGTGGACGGTAAACACTGAAGCTTTCTTT. It is translated as CASGWTVNTEAFF.

The rearrangement uses TRBV4-3 and TRBJ2-2; 7 bases match TRBD2. The CDR3 runs to 17 residues. Unmatched junction bases numbered 12, after V lost 2 bases and J lost 6 bases. Per germline, CDR1 LGHNA and CDR2 YSLEER. Here the CDR3 DNA reads TGCGCCAGCAGCCAACATACTCCGGGACTATTGCCCGGGGAGCTGTTTTTT. Its translation is CASSQHTPGLLPGELFF.

This rearrangement joins TRBV9 to TRBJ2-6; D possibly corresponds to TRBD1 (6 bases). The germline gives CDR1 SGDLS, CDR2 YYNGEE. V was clipped by 1 base and J by 0 bases, with 11 bases between them. This CDR3 is built from 17 residues. The CDR3 nucleotides are TGTGCCAGCAGCGTAAGACAGGAACGCTCTGGGGCCAACGTCCTGACTTTC. Its protein product is CASSVRQERSGANVLTF.

This clone was observed a single time. The sample holds other DNA sequences that translate to the same CDR3. The chain recombines TRBV28 with TRBJ2-1, with D perhaps given as TRBD1 or TRBD2 (6 bases each). This CDR3 is 13 amino acids long. Per germline, CDR1 MDHEN and CDR2 SYDVKM. V was shortened by 2 bases and J by 6 bases, with 8 bases between the two germline ends. For the CDR3, the DNA is TGTGCCAGCAGTTTAGGAGGGGGCAATGAGCAGTTCTTC. Translation gives CASSLGGGNEQFF.

The chain uses TRBV7-9 and TRBJ2-3, with D possibly being TRBD2 (6 bases). V was shortened by 5 bases and J by 0 bases, with 9 bases between the two germline ends. This CDR3 contains 14 residues. In germline, CDR1 is SEHNR, CDR2 FQNEAQ (reference sequence). CDR3 nucleotide sequence: TGTGCCAGCAGCGACGGGAGTAGCACAGATACGCAGTATTTT. This gives the protein CASSDGSSTDTQYF.

With regard to this clone: Additional DNA sequences in this sample encode the identical CDR3. This chain joins TRBV7-9 and TRBJ2-7; D may be TRBD2 (7 bases). Per the germline V gene, CDR1 is SEHNR and CDR2 is FQNEAQ (reference sequence). Trimming stripped 0 bases from V and 4 bases from J, with 10 bases between. The CDR3 has 14 amino acids. CDR3 amino acids: CASSLAGGPYEQYF. The CDR3 DNA follows: TGTGCCAGCAGCTTAGCGGGGGGGCCTTACGAGCAGTACTTC.

The J gene is TRBJ2-7, the V gene TRBV5-4, with TRBD2 matching 7 bases. There are 14 residues in the CDR3. V shed 3 bases and J 2 bases; nucleotides not matched to a gene: 5. Per the germline V gene, CDR1 is SGHNT and CDR2 is YYREEE (reference sequence). This CDR3 is CASSSGLVAYEQYF. CDR3 in DNA: TGTGCCAGCAGCTCTGGACTAGTGGCCTACGAGCAGTACTTC.

In regard to this clone: Other DNA sequences in this sample translate to the same CDR3. V is TRBV9 and J is TRBJ2-3, with D perhaps TRBD1 (5 bases). Germline CDR1 and CDR2: SGDLS and YYNGEE. This CDR3 is 12 amino acids long. V dropped 3 bases and J dropped 4 bases, with 6 bases sitting between them. CDR3 bases: TGTGCCAGCAGCGCGACAGCAGATACGCAGTATTTT. It codes for CASSATADTQYF.

This clone has only one observation. The rearrangement joins TRBV6-5 to TRBJ1-4, with TRBD1 matching 7 bases. Germline V gives CDR1 MNHEY, CDR2 SVGAGI. The V gene end was trimmed by 6 bases and the J gene end by 8 bases; junction bases not matched to a gene: 9. This CDR3 contains 14 residues. This CDR3 reads CASRFSMDREKLFF. For the CDR3, the DNA is TGTGCCAGCAGATTCTCCATGGACAGGGAAAAACTGTTTTTT.

The chain has TRBV10-1 and TRBJ1-5; D remains ambiguous. The V gene's germline CDR1 is WNHNN and CDR2 SYGVQD (reference sequence). This CDR3 region has 15 residues. V was pared by 6 bases and J by 6 bases, with 18 bases between. CDR3 in DNA: TGCGCCAGCAGGAGCGTAGGGAACGGATCTCAGCCCCAGCATTTT. This encodes CASRSVGNGSQPQHF.

This clone was counted once. At one of its ends the junction is not consistent with the germline gene, which may arise from a read error. The chain links TRBV7-7 to TRBJ2-2, with D possibly called TRBD1 or TRBD2 (5 bases each). The CDR3 has 19 amino acids. CDR1 is SSHAT and CDR2 is FNYEAQ in the germline V gene (reference sequence). The CDR3 protein is CASSPGRSGTGRNTGELFF. CDR3 sequence (DNA): TGTGCTAGCAGCCCCGGACGCTCCGGGACGGGTAGGAACACCGGGGAGCTGTTTTTT.

CDR3 DNA sequence: TGCGCCAGCAGTGACGGGGCTTCGGGTACAGATACGCAGTATTTT. It specifies CASSDGASGTDTQYF. This chain uses TRBV10-1 with TRBJ2-3; D is perhaps TRBD1 or TRBD2 (5 bases each). This CDR3 region has 15 residues. V lost 3 bases and J 3 bases, leaving 13 bases between the germline ends. From germline, CDR1 is WNHNN and CDR2 SYGVQD (reference sequence).

The rearrangement uses TRBV28 and TRBJ2-1; 10 bases map to TRBD2. CDR3 size: 16 residues. The V segment lost 3 bases and the J segment 6 bases; nucleotides outside the gene matches: 8. Germline CDR1 and CDR2: MDHEN and SYDVKM. The CDR3 DNA sequence: TGTGCCAGCAGTTTCGAGCGGGGGGGCAGCGGCAATGAGCAGTTCTTC. This encodes CASSFERGGSGNEQFF.

The chain couples TRBV7-9 to TRBJ1-5, with a weak D call TRBD1 (6 bases). V was clipped by 1 base and J by 6 bases, with 16 bases between them. The V gene's germline CDR1 is SEHNR and CDR2 FQNEAQ (reference sequence). The CDR3 sequence is 16 residues long. CDR3 nucleotides: TGTGCCAGCAGCTTAGAGCGCACAGGGACCCCTCAGCCCCAGCATTTT. Residues: CASSLERTGTPQPQHF.

This chain connects TRBV7-6 to TRBJ2-2, with 7 nucleotides matching TRBD2. This CDR3 comprises 17 residues. Per germline, CDR1 SGHVS and CDR2 FNYEAQ. Trimming at V came to 8 bases and at J to 7 bases, leaving 19 bases not matched to a gene. This CDR3 is CASSITAAGAPGGELFF. The CDR3 coding sequence is TGTGCCAGCTCAATCACGGCGGCGGGAGCCCCTGGCGGGGAGCTGTTTTTT.

Comment on this clone: The same CDR3 arises from other DNA sequences in this sample as well. CDR3 in DNA: TGTGCCAGCAGCTTGGTGGGGAGCAATCAGCCCCAGCATTTT. This encodes CASSLVGSNQPQHF. This chain joins TRBV5-6 and TRBJ1-5; D unresolved. The ends were cut back, 0 bases at V and 1 base at J, with 5 bases in the middle. The CDR3 runs to 14 residues. CDR1 and CDR2 (germline): SGHDT, YYEEEE. The complete variable domain, with remaining parts taken from reference TRBV5-6 and TRBJ1-5, reads DAGVTQSPTHLIKTRGQQVTLRCSPKSGHDTVSWYQQALGQGPQFIFQYYEEEERQRGNFPDRFSGHQFPNYSSELNVNALLLGDSALYLCASSLVGSNQPQHFGDGTRLSIL.

This rearrangement joins TRBV27 to TRBJ2-2; 9 bases match TRBD2. Germline CDR1 is MNHEY and CDR2 is SMNVEV (reference sequence). CDR3 length: 16 residues. Trimming took 6 bases from V and 4 from J; bases not matched to a gene: 9. This chain's CDR3 is CASSFIAGDLTGELFF. CDR3 nucleotides: TGTGCCAGCAGCTTCATAGCGGGGGACCTCACCGGGGAGCTGTTTTTT.

This clone was seen only a few times. CDR3 protein: CASSVGDSTEAFF. The CDR3 coding sequence is TGTGCCAGCAGCGTAGGGGACAGCACTGAAGCTTTCTTT. V gene TRBV9 combines with J gene TRBJ1-1; TRBD1 aligns across 7 bases. Unmatched junction bases numbered 0, after V lost 0 bases and J lost 4 bases. CDR1 and CDR2 (germline): SGDLS, YYNGEE. The CDR3 runs 13 residues.

This clone was seen once. J is TRBJ2-7 and V is TRBV6-1, with 8 bases that match TRBD2. The germline V gene has CDR1 MNHNS and CDR2 SASEGT. V lost 7 bases and J lost 2; bases outside the gene matches: 7. This CDR3 contains 14 residues. The CDR3 is CASITSGLPYEQYF. CDR3 nucleotide sequence: TGTGCCAGCATAACTAGCGGTCTTCCCTACGAGCAGTACTTC.